The sequence of this T cell receptor beta chain was determined in a study of blood T cell repertoires in COVID-19. Background on the study: Some COVID-19 samples were acute and others convalescent; all came from the United States, Italy and Spain.

Per the original data handling: Scientists estimated how many nucleated cells there were by amplifying reference gene primers. The data were produced by immunoSEQ multiplex PCR, yet TCRdb's version contains in-frame clones alone and is incomplete. Clone size and the V and J calls come from that table; the DNA yielded D and trimming. The sample holds 250,000 to 300,000 clones; more than 70% are singletons and the top ten take about 11%. Seattle cases were enrolled at active infection and followed longitudinally. This clone was seen only a few times. Germline-derived CDR1 and CDR2 are SGHTS and YDEGEE. Trimming took 6 bases from V and 2 from J, leaving 15 bases between them. This CDR3 region has 15 residues.

Specimen: peripheral blood. This receptor was identified in a woman aged 25 to 45 with COVID-19, enrolled during active disease. This chain joins TRBV5-8 and TRBJ1-5; the D gene is possibly TRBD1 (5 bases). The chain's CDR3 is CASTQGGVGNQPQHF. CDR3 sequence (DNA): TGTGCCAGCACCCAAGGAGGGGTCGGCAATCAGCCCCAGCATTTT.